The clone carrying this T cell receptor (beta chain) has a count of ten or more. Seattle's enrolled individuals joined amid active infection and were then monitored longitudinally. V dropped 1 base and J dropped 3 bases, with 12 bases sitting between them. There are 15 residues in the CDR3. Germline V gene sequence: CDR1 SEHNR, CDR2 FQNEAQ (reference sequence). This sample stems from a study of blood T cell repertoires in COVID-19. Assay: immunoSEQ multiplex PCR; the TCRdb copy retains only in-frame clones and omits some. The sample lists 250,000 to 300,000 clones, about nine tenths occurring once. The chain combines TRBV7-9 with TRBJ1-1; D gene uncertain. The sample consisted of peripheral blood. The source of this sequence is a woman under 40 with COVID-19, enrolled during active disease. The chain's CDR3 is CASSLETEGDTEAFF. The CDR3 region has the DNA TGTGCCAGCAGCTTAGAGACGGAGGGCGACACTGAAGCTTTCTTT.